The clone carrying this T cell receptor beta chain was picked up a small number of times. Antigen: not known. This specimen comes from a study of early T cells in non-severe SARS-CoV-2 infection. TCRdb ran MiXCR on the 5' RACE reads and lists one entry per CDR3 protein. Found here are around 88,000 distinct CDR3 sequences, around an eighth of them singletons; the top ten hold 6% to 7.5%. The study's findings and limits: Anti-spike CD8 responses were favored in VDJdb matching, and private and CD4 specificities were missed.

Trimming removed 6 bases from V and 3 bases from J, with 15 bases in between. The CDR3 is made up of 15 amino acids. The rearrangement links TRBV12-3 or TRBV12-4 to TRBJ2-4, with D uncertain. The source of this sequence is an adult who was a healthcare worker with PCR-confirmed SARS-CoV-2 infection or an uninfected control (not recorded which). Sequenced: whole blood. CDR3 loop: CASSHDGEDKNIQYF. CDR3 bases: TGTGCCAGCAGCCACGACGGAGAGGACAAAAACATTCAGTACTTC.